This TCR beta chain was found in a study of blood T cells in healthy people across ages. Next came a second PCR, run for roughly 7 to 12 cycles, which used a sample-barcoded 5' primer along with a J-beta primer mix. TCRdb ran MiXCR on the 5' RACE reads and lists one entry per CDR3 protein. The table has roughly 1,000,000 distinct CDR3 sequences, 25% seen once; the top ten hold around 0.7%. The same sample was also used in a study of T cells of mothers and their children.

The clonotype was recovered from a girl aged 2 to 9 in good health. Sequenced: blood.

As DNA, the CDR3 is TGCAGTGCTAGAGCCCCCGGACTCTTCTACGAGCAGTACTTC. This encodes CSARAPGLFYEQYF. This rearrangement joins TRBV20-1 to TRBJ2-7, with a weak D call TRBD2 (5 bases). The CDR3 runs to 14 residues. V gave up 1 base and J gave up 3 bases, with 13 bases separating them. CDR1 DFQATT and CDR2 SNEGSKA come from the germline V gene (reference sequence).